This T cell receptor (beta chain) was sequenced for a study of CD8+ T cells in alopecia areata. Germline CDR1 reads SQVTM; CDR2 reads ANQGSEA. The CDR3 is made up of 12 amino acids. RNA, once extracted, was reverse transcribed into cDNA for use as the sequencing template. Assay: immunoSEQ multiplex PCR; the TCRdb copy retains only in-frame clones and omits some. The sample lists under 250,000 clones, approximately 61% occurring once. The gene calls are TRBV29-1 and TRBJ2-5; TRBD1 matches 9 bases. The tail of the sequence fits TRBJ2-7 better, so the J call may be wrong. The sequence was collected from a human donor with alopecia areata. Source: CD4+ T cells sorted from blood, taken at week 0. The CDR3 coding sequence is TGCAGCGTTGCGGGACAGGGTTACGAGCAGTACTTC. It is translated as CSVAGQGYEQYF.